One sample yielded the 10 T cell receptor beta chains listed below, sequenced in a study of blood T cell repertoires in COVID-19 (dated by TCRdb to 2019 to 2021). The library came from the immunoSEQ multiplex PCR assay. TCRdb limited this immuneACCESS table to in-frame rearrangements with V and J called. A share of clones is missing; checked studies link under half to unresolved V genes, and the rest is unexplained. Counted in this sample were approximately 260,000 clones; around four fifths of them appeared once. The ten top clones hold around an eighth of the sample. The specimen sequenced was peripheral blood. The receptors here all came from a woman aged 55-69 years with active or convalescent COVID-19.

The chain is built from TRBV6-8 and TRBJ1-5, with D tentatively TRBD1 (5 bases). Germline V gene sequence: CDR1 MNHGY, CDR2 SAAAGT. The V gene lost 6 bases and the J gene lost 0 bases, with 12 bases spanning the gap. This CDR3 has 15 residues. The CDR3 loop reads CASSRGQSSNQPQHF. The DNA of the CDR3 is TGTGCCAGCAGCCGTGGACAATCTAGCAATCAGCCCCAGCATTTT.

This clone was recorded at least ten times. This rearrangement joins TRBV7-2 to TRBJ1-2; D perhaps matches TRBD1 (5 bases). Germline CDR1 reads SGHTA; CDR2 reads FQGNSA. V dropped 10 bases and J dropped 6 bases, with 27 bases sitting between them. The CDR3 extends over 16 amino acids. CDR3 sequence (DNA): TGTGCCACCCTAAGGGACTCTTTCCGGATCGAAGATGGCTACACCTTC. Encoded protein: CATLRDSFRIEDGYTF.

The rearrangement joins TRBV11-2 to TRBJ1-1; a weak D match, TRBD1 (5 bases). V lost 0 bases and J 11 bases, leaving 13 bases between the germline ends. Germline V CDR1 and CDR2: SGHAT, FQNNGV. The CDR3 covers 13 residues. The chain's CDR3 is CASSLDLGAGAFF. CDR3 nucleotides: TGTGCCAGCAGCTTAGATCTTGGGGCTGGGGCTTTCTTT.

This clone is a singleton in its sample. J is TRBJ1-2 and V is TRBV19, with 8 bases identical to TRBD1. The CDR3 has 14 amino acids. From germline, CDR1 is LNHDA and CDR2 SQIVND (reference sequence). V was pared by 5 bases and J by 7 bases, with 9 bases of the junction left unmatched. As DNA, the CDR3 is TGTGCCAGTAGTCCCAGGACAGGGTCTCGTGGCTACACCTTC. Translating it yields CASSPRTGSRGYTF.

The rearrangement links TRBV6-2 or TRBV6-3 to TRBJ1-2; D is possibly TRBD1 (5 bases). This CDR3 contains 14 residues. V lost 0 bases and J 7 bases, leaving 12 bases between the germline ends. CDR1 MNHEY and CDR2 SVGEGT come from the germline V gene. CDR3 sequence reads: CASSYSSQGLGYTF. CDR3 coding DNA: TGTGCCAGCAGTTACTCTTCCCAGGGTCTTGGCTACACCTTC.

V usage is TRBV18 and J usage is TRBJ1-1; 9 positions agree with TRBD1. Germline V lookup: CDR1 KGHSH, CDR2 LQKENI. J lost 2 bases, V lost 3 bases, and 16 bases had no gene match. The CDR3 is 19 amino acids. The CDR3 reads CASSPLPGQGSQINTEAFF. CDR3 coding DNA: TGTGCCAGCTCACCGCTCCCGGGACAGGGATCGCAGATTAACACTGAAGCTTTCTTT.

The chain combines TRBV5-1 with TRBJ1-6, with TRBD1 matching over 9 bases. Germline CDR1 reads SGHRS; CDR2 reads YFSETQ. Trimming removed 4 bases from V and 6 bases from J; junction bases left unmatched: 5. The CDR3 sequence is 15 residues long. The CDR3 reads CASSTNRGLNSPLHF. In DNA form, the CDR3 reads TGCGCCAGCAGCACCAACAGGGGGCTTAATTCACCCCTCCACTTT.

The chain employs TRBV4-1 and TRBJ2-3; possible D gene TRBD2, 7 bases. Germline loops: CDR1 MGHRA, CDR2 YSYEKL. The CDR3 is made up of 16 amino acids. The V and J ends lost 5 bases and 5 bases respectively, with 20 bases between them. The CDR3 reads CASSKKGGGAEDTQYF. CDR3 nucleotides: TGCGCCAGCAGCAAGAAAGGAGGGGGGGCCGAAGATACGCAGTATTTT.

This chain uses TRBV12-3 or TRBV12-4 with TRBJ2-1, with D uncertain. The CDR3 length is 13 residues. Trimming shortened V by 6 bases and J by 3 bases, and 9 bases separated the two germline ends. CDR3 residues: CASSHLNYNEQFF. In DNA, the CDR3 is TGTGCCAGCAGCCACCTAAACTACAATGAGCAGTTCTTC.

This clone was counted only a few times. CDR3 coding DNA: TGTGCCAGTAGCGACTTCCCGATTTACAATGAGCAGTTCTTC. As protein: CASSDFPIYNEQFF. The rearrangement uses TRBV19 and TRBJ2-1; D ambiguous. The V end lost 6 bases, the J end lost 4 bases, and 13 bases lay between the germline ends. This CDR3 spans 14 amino acids. CDR1 and CDR2 (germline): LNHDA, SQIVND (reference sequence). The whole variable domain, remainder taken from reference TRBV19 and TRBJ2-1, is DGGITQSPKYLFRKEGQNVTLSCEQNLNHDAMYWYRQDPGQGLRLIYYSQIVNDFQKGDIAEGYSVSREKKESFPLTVTSAQKNPTAFYLCASSDFPIYNEQFFGPGTRLTVL.